Below, 23 T cell receptor beta chains from the same sample are listed, as sequenced in a study of T cells after yellow fever vaccination. TCRdb reanalysed the 5' RACE reads using MiXCR and keeps one entry per CDR3 protein. The sample holds more than 250,000 distinct CDR3 sequences, around 7% seen once. The sequenced sample was PBMCs, obtained 45 days after the first yellow fever vaccination. These receptors originate from a man between 18 and 35 years old who received the YFV17D yellow fever vaccine.

This clonotype has more than one count but fewer than ten. The chain joins TRBV7-2 to TRBJ2-5; 9 nucleotides line up with TRBD1. CDR3 length: 15 amino acids. CDR1 is SGHTA and CDR2 is FQGNSA in the germline V gene. Trimming took 1 base from V and 2 from J; bases not matched to a gene: 2. The CDR3 bases are TGTGCCAGCAGCTTAGGTGACAGGGGGCAAGAGACCCAGTACTTC. Translation: CASSLGDRGQETQYF.

This clonotype was found many times. The chain carries TRBV5-1 and TRBJ2-3; no definite D call. Germline V gene lookup returns CDR1 SGHRS and CDR2 YFSETQ. The V end lost 3 bases, the J end lost 3 bases, and 11 bases lay between the germline ends. The CDR3 totals 14 residues. The CDR3 sequence is CASSSRAGTDTQYF. CDR3 nucleotide sequence: TGCGCCAGCAGCTCTCGGGCAGGAACAGATACGCAGTATTTT.

This clonotype was recorded at least ten times. The CDR3 reads CASSLNSGGGQPQHF. The CDR3 nucleotides are TGTGCCAGCAGTTTAAATTCAGGGGGCGGTCAGCCCCAGCATTTT. The chain has TRBV12-3 or TRBV12-4 and TRBJ1-5; 8 positions agree with TRBD1. The junction had 6 bases not matched to a gene; V was cut back by 2 bases and J by 6 bases. The CDR3 covers 15 residues.

This clonotype was observed many times. The rearrangement uses TRBV27 and TRBJ2-1; weak D call: TRBD2 (5 bases). This CDR3 is built from 14 residues. Germline V gene sequence: CDR1 MNHEY, CDR2 SMNVEV (reference sequence). The V end lost 0 bases, the J end lost 8 bases, and 11 bases lay between the germline ends. The CDR3 loop reads CASSLSKSGYEQFF. The CDR3 DNA is TGTGCCAGCAGTTTATCGAAATCGGGGTATGAGCAGTTCTTC.

This chain joins TRBV5-6 and TRBJ2-5; D perhaps matches TRBD1 (5 bases). Trimming shortened V by 2 bases and J by 5 bases, and 13 bases separated the two germline ends. The CDR3 runs 14 residues. CDR1 is SGHDT and CDR2 is YYEEEE in the germline V gene. The CDR3 here is CASSFSGSSETQYF. For the CDR3, the DNA is TGTGCCAGCAGCTTCTCAGGGTCGTCGGAGACCCAGTACTTC.

The chain carries TRBV5-1 and TRBJ2-7; D may be TRBD1 (6 bases). This CDR3 contains 15 residues. V was trimmed by 5 bases and J by 3 bases, leaving 18 bases between them. The germline V gene has CDR1 SGHRS and CDR2 YFSETQ. The CDR3 nucleotides are TGCGCCAGCAGTTCTTATCCGGGACACCTCTACGAGCAGTACGTC. Encoded protein: CASSSYPGHLYEQYV.

V usage is TRBV27 and J usage is TRBJ2-4; D may be TRBD1 (6 bases). The ends were cut back, 4 bases at V and 9 bases at J, with 25 bases in the middle. Per germline, CDR1 MNHEY and CDR2 SMNVEV (reference sequence). CDR3 length: 17 amino acids. The CDR3 region has the DNA TGTGCCAGCAGTTCTACGGCCAGGGGTGTCGTGGCGCGCATTCAGTACTTC. Encoded protein: CASSSTARGVVARIQYF.

This clonotype was detected ten times or more. The chain is built from TRBV28 and TRBJ2-5; D gene uncertain. This CDR3 comprises 14 residues. V was trimmed by 2 bases and J by 7 bases, leaving 14 bases between them. The germline CDR1 and CDR2 sequences are MDHEN and SYDVKM. In DNA, the CDR3 is TGTGCCAGCAGTTTAGGGGTGTCGGGCCCGACCCAGTACTTC. Translated: CASSLGVSGPTQYF.

The chain employs TRBV7-9 and TRBJ2-5, with 9 positions matching TRBD1. V shed 5 bases and J 4 bases; nucleotides not matched to a gene: 2. Germline V gives CDR1 SEHNR, CDR2 FQNEAQ (reference sequence). This CDR3 contains 13 residues. CDR3 sequence: CASSETGGETQYF. Written as DNA, the CDR3 is TGTGCCAGCAGCGAGACAGGGGGAGAGACCCAGTACTTC. The whole variable domain, filled in from reference TRBV7-9 and TRBJ2-5, reads DTGVSQNPRHKITKRGQNVTFRCDPISEHNRLYWYRQTLGQGPEFLTYFQNEAQLEKSRLLSDRFSAERPKGSFSTLEIQRTEQGDSAMYLCASSETGGETQYFGPGTRLLVL.

This clonotype was seen at least ten times. This sequence joins TRBV4-1 and TRBJ2-2; D not resolved. The germline V gene encodes CDR1 MGHRA and CDR2 YSYEKL. V was cut by 0 bases and J by 6 bases, with 11 bases left in between. The CDR3 runs 15 residues. The CDR3 bases are TGCGCCAGCAGCCAAGAGGTACGGGCCTCCGGGGAGCTGTTTTTT. This codes for CASSQEVRASGELFF.

The V gene is TRBV9, the J gene TRBJ2-2; no clear D gene. Germline CDR1 and CDR2: SGDLS and YYNGEE. CDR3 length: 14 amino acids. Trimming pared 4 bases from V and 4 bases from J, leaving 11 bases between. In DNA form, the CDR3 reads TGTGCCAGCAGCCCAGCACTCATCACCGGGGAGCTGTTTTTT. Its protein product is CASSPALITGELFF.

This clonotype was found a few times. CDR3 residues: CASSVLSYSTGELFF. Written as DNA, the CDR3 is TGTGCCAGCAGTGTACTAAGCTACTCCACCGGGGAGCTGTTTTTT. V and J are TRBV6-2 or TRBV6-3 and TRBJ2-2; the D is unclear. V was clipped by 5 bases and J by 4 bases, with 14 bases between them. The CDR3 is 15 amino acids. Germline assignment: CDR1 MNHEY and CDR2 SVGEGT.

This clonotype was detected a few times. The chain employs TRBV7-2 and TRBJ2-5, with D possibly matching TRBD2 (7 bases). The V gene's germline CDR1 is SGHTA and CDR2 FQGNSA. This CDR3 has 16 residues. With 5 bases removed from V and 1 base from J, the gap between germline ends came to 17 bases. The CDR3 protein is CASSKEGGAAQETQYF. DNA for the CDR3: TGTGCCAGCAGCAAAGAGGGGGGGGCTGCCCAAGAGACCCAGTACTTC.

The chain combines TRBV20-1 with TRBJ2-1; D possibly uses TRBD1 or TRBD2 (5 bases each). This CDR3 is 14 amino acids long. Germline V CDR1 and CDR2: DFQATT, SNEGSKA (reference sequence). V was shortened by 4 bases and J by 3 bases, with 13 bases between the two germline ends. CDR3 residues: CSAKRDQIYNEQFF. DNA of the CDR3: TGCAGTGCTAAACGGGACCAAATCTACAATGAGCAGTTCTTC.

This clonotype was picked up a small number of times. The rearrangement links TRBV5-1 to TRBJ1-2; D not certain. Germline loops: CDR1 SGHRS, CDR2 YFSETQ. Trimming cost V 0 bases and J 2 bases, with 5 bases left between them. CDR3 length: 13 residues. CDR3 sequence reads: CASSLELNYGYTF. The CDR3 DNA follows: TGCGCCAGCAGCTTGGAGCTGAACTATGGCTACACCTTC.

This clonotype was seen a few times. CDR3 protein: CASSHPDLYYEQYF. CDR3 bases: TGTGCCAGCAGCCATCCGGACCTTTACTACGAGCAGTACTTC. The J gene is TRBJ2-7, the V gene TRBV3-1; D not certain. This CDR3 comprises 14 residues. CDR1 is LGHDT, CDR2 YNNKEL, per germline (reference sequence). V lost 3 bases and J lost 3, with 12 bases in between.

This clonotype has at least ten counts. The rearrangement joins TRBV10-3 to TRBJ2-1; D ambiguous. The CDR3 length is 11 residues. Germline assignment: CDR1 ENHRY and CDR2 SYGVKD. Between the trimmed V and J ends, which lost 2 bases and 7 bases, there was a span of 3 bases. CDR3 in amino acids: CAISETNEQFF. CDR3 nucleotides: TGTGCCATCAGTGAGACAAATGAGCAGTTCTTC.

The chain combines TRBV7-2 with TRBJ2-1; a weak D match, TRBD1 (5 bases). The CDR3 extends over 16 amino acids. From germline, CDR1 is SGHTA and CDR2 FQGNSA. Trimming removed 1 base from V and 11 bases from J, with 21 bases in between. CDR3 amino acids: CASSLVYGEGATKQFF. The CDR3 DNA reads TGTGCCAGCAGCTTAGTCTACGGCGAAGGGGCGACCAAGCAGTTCTTC.

The V call is TRBV28, the J call TRBJ2-5; the match to TRBD1 covers 8 bases. V trimming: 4 bases; J trimming: 4 bases; junction bases outside the gene matches: 2. Germline values: CDR1 MDHEN, CDR2 SYDVKM. The CDR3 contains 13 residues. This CDR3 reads CASSSQGGETQYF. The CDR3 bases are TGTGCCAGCAGTTCACAGGGGGGAGAGACCCAGTACTTC.

The chain is built from TRBV7-8 and TRBJ1-6, with TRBD1 identical over 7 bases. Germline V gives CDR1 SGHVS, CDR2 FQNEAQ. The trim removed 5 bases at V and 0 bases at J, leaving 10 bases unmatched. CDR3 length: 18 amino acids. The CDR3 DNA follows: TGTGCCAGCAGCGGATCCGGGACAGATAGCTCCTATAATTCACCCCTCCACTTT. Translation gives CASSGSGTDSSYNSPLHF.

This clonotype occurred a few times. This chain connects TRBV18 to TRBJ2-2; D is possibly TRBD2 (5 bases). The CDR3 is 17 residues long. The germline CDR1 and CDR2 sequences are KGHSH and LQKENI. Trimming pared 3 bases from V and 3 bases from J, leaving 17 bases between. The chain's CDR3 is CASSPLAFRGDTGELFF. CDR3 DNA sequence: TGTGCCAGCTCACCGCTTGCCTTCCGGGGAGACACCGGGGAGCTGTTTTTT.

V gene TRBV19 combines with J gene TRBJ1-6, with TRBD1 matching 8 bases. This CDR3 is 16 amino acids long. Per germline, CDR1 LNHDA and CDR2 SQIVND (reference sequence). J was trimmed by 10 bases and V by 4 bases; bases with no gene match: 12. CDR3 DNA sequence: TGTGCCAGTAGTAAATCCTCAGGGGGCAACGGATCACCCCTCCACTTT. Translated, it gives CASSKSSGGNGSPLHF.

This clonotype was detected many times. J is TRBJ2-1 and V is TRBV28; 10 nucleotides align to TRBD2. The CDR3 has 16 amino acids. Trimming removed 5 bases from V and 0 bases from J; junction bases left unmatched: 4. The germline V gene has CDR1 MDHEN and CDR2 SYDVKM. The CDR3 loop reads CASSRSGGSSYNEQFF. CDR3 coding DNA: TGTGCCAGCAGTCGTAGCGGGGGGAGCTCCTACAATGAGCAGTTCTTC.